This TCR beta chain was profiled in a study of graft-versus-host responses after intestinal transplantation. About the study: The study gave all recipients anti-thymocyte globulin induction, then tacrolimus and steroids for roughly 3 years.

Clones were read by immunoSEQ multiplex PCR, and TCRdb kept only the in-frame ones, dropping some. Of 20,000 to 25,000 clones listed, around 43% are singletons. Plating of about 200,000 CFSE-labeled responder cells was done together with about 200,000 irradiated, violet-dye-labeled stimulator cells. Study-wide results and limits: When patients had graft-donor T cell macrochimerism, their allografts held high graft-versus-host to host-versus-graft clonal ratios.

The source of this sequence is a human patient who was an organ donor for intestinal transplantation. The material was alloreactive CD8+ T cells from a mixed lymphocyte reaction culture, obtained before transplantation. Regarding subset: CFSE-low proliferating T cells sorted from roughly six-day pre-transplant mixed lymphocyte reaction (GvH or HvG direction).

DNA of the CDR3: TGTGCCAGTAGTATCGCCAGGGGTACTGAAGCTTTCTTT. Protein sequence: CASSIARGTEAFF. The chain carries TRBV19 and TRBJ1-1, with D possibly TRBD1 on 6 matching bases. V lost 3 bases to trimming and J lost 5 bases, with 10 bases between them. Germline loops: CDR1 LNHDA, CDR2 SQIVND (reference sequence). The length of the CDR3 is 13 residues.